The present entry profiles one TCR beta chain with its context. This clonotype was detected a few times. There is no known antigen for this receptor. Qualities for individual bases were not recorded, and no much larger clone is one base off. This entry belongs to a study of T cell repertoires in cytomegalovirus infection (dated by TCRdb to between 2018 and 2021). With respect to the entire study: Alongside well-studied HLA-B-restricted epitopes, the peptide stimulations were aimed at recently identified HLA-C-restricted CMV epitopes, whose presentation resists viral immunomodulation. Donor HLA type was relevant to the analysis, as public TCR beta signatures indicated carriage of CMV infection together with the matching HLA type.

Study-wide findings and limitations: Cumulative frequency of public TCR beta family members discriminated carriers of CMV infection plus the relevant HLA type in this cohort and an independent approximately 350-donor cohort. The ex vivo response was dominated by HLA-C-restricted CMV-specific TCR beta clonotypes, which also provided the single most frequent clonotype in two of eight donors.

Reading the label with the study, this specimen's treatment or condition is: in vitro stimulation with specific CMV peptide epitopes to enrich CMV-specific T cells. CDR1 and CDR2 are drawn from the germline V gene: SNHLY, FYNNEI. The CDR3 has 17 amino acids, counting the end cysteine and phenylalanine. Only the CDR3 DNA stays, 51 bases, in frame from base 1. The junction shows trimming of 3 bases on V and 7 bases on J, and the gene matches do not reach 14 bases of it. The listed sequencing device is Illumina HiSeq 1500. TCRdb redid the processing of the public reads, applying fastp at Q25 and MiXCR, and retained in-frame beta chains. Duplicate CDR3 protein sequences are folded into a single record with the most common DNA and genes. The sample records tens of thousands of distinct CDR3 sequences, 20% to 25% of which are singletons. The ten largest make up 73% of the sample.

The chain is assembled from TRBV2 and TRBJ2-1, with 8 central nucleotides matching TRBD1. This sequence was found in a human donor in good health (CMV status not recorded). Some clones in this sample may be carry-over from other donors' samples. This specimen was CD8+ T cells from cultured PBMCs, taken from culture after CMV antigen stimulation. The DNA reads as follows: TGTGCCAGCAGTGACTTTTGGGACAGGCTTTCGTGGAATGAGCAGTTCTTC. It codes for CASSDFWDRLSWNEQFF.